The 25 T cell receptor beta chains given below trace back to one sample, sequenced in a study of T cells after yellow fever vaccination. TCRdb independently ran MiXCR on the 5' RACE reads; one entry per CDR3 protein. Here the sample spans approximately 580,000 distinct CDR3 sequences, 17% being singletons. The sequenced sample was PBMCs, obtained about 5 days after the first yellow fever vaccination. The receptors shown here come from a man aged 18 to 30 who received the YFV17D yellow fever vaccine.

This clonotype was detected only a few times. The rearrangement joins TRBV6-1 to TRBJ1-5, with D maybe TRBD1 (5 bases). Germline CDR1 and CDR2: MNHNS and SASEGT. V was shortened by 6 bases and J by 5 bases, with 23 bases between the two germline ends. The CDR3 runs to 17 residues. The CDR3 DNA sequence: TGTGCCAGCAGGCAAGCGGGGCGAGGGCCGGGGGATCAGCCCCAGCATTTT. It encodes CASRQAGRGPGDQPQHF.

This clonotype was counted a few times. The chain combines TRBV6-5 with TRBJ2-1, with a weak D call TRBD2 (5 bases). Germline V gene sequence: CDR1 MNHEY, CDR2 SVGAGI. The CDR3 runs to 15 residues. The V gene lost 1 base and the J gene lost 10 bases, with 17 bases spanning the gap. The CDR3 is CASSYLLEDRREQFF. CDR3 sequence (DNA): TGTGCCAGCAGTTACTTGCTAGAGGATAGGAGGGAGCAGTTCTTC.

This clonotype was found a few times. The chain joins TRBV3-1 to TRBJ2-7; D is undetermined. Per the germline V gene, CDR1 is LGHDT and CDR2 is YNNKEL (reference sequence). Trimming stripped 1 base from V and 1 base from J, with 8 bases between. This CDR3 comprises 14 residues. CDR3 DNA: TGTGCCAGCAGCCAAGGGACGGCTTCCTACGAGCAGTACGTC. It translates to CASSQGTASYEQYV.

This clonotype came up a few times. The V gene is TRBV27, the J gene TRBJ2-3; 10 bases align to TRBD2. Germline V gives CDR1 MNHEY, CDR2 SMNVEV (reference sequence). V gave up 2 bases and J gave up 4 bases; unmatched junction bases: 6. This CDR3 has 16 residues. This chain's CDR3 is CASSLRASGGADTQYF. The CDR3 DNA is TGTGCCAGCAGTTTACGGGCTAGCGGGGGCGCAGATACGCAGTATTTT.

This clonotype was recorded many times. This chain joins TRBV7-2 and TRBJ2-1; D may match TRBD1 or TRBD2 (6 bases each). Trimming shortened V by 2 bases and J by 9 bases, and 23 bases separated the two germline ends. This CDR3 is built from 17 residues. Per the germline V gene, CDR1 is SGHTA and CDR2 is FQGNSA. The CDR3 coding sequence is TGTGCCAGCAGCTTACGGGGGCCTGGGCAGGGTGGTCGTGAGCAGTTCTTC. It codes for CASSLRGPGQGGREQFF.

V and J are TRBV20-1 and TRBJ1-1, with 7 bases identical to TRBD1. The CDR3 extends over 13 amino acids. Trimming at V came to 3 bases and at J to 6 bases, leaving 7 bases not matched to a gene. Germline V gene lookup returns CDR1 DFQATT and CDR2 SNEGSKA (reference sequence). CDR3 in amino acids: CSASRQGGAEAFF. CDR3 nucleotide sequence: TGCAGTGCTAGTAGACAGGGCGGGGCTGAAGCTTTCTTT.

This clonotype was seen a handful of times. The rearrangement links TRBV5-6 to TRBJ1-3; D possibly corresponds to TRBD1 (6 bases). Germline-derived CDR1 and CDR2 are SGHDT and YYEEEE. The ends were cut back, 4 bases at V and 7 bases at J, with 15 bases in the middle. The CDR3 sequence is 14 residues long. Written as DNA, the CDR3 is TGTGCCAGCAGCACGGACAGTAATTGGAACACCATATATTTT. Its protein product is CASSTDSNWNTIYF. Together with reference TRBV5-6 and TRBJ1-3, the CDR3 gives the full variable domain: DAGVTQSPTHLIKTRGQQVTLRCSPKSGHDTVSWYQQALGQGPQFIFQYYEEEERQRGNFPDRFSGHQFPNYSSELNVNALLLGDSALYLCASSTDSNWNTIYFGEGSWLTVV.

This clonotype was observed a few times. The chain combines TRBV7-3 with TRBJ2-3; 9 bases fit TRBD2. CDR1 and CDR2 (germline): SGHTA, FQGTGA. V shed 5 bases, J shed 5 bases, and the junction held 11 bases outside the gene matches. This CDR3 spans 16 amino acids. CDR3 DNA sequence: TGTGCCAGCAGCCTCCTAGCGGGGCCTGGGGTAGATACGCAGTATTTT. It yields the protein CASSLLAGPGVDTQYF.

This chain connects TRBV27 to TRBJ2-3, with D perhaps being TRBD1 or TRBD2 (5 bases each). Germline V gene sequence: CDR1 MNHEY, CDR2 SMNVEV (reference sequence). CDR3 length: 15 amino acids. V was pared by 2 bases and J by 2 bases, with 11 bases between. CDR3 residues: CASSLLGRNTDTQYF. The CDR3 nucleotides are TGTGCCAGCAGTTTACTGGGACGGAACACAGATACGCAGTATTTT.

This clonotype was observed a handful of times. CDR3 nucleotides: TGTGCCAGCAGCTTAGGGTTGGACGAGCAGTACGTC. Encoded protein: CASSLGLDEQYV. The chain recombines TRBV7-8 with TRBJ2-7; no clear D gene. Trimming took off 1 base at V and 5 bases at J, with 6 bases between the two ends. In germline, CDR1 is SGHVS, CDR2 FQNEAQ. The CDR3 has 12 amino acids.

This clonotype was found many times. The rearrangement links TRBV5-6 to TRBJ2-7; no clear D gene. The CDR3 has 13 amino acids. Trimming shortened V by 0 bases and J by 1 base, and 5 bases separated the two germline ends. Germline CDR1 reads SGHDT; CDR2 reads YYEEEE. CDR3 bases: TGTGCCAGCAGCTTGGATAGGTCCTACGAGCAGTACGTC. Its protein is CASSLDRSYEQYV.

This clonotype has just a few counts. The chain carries TRBV6-1 and TRBJ1-1; 7 nucleotides agree with TRBD1. The V gene end was trimmed by 6 bases and the J gene end by 11 bases; junction bases not matched to a gene: 21. The germline V gene has CDR1 MNHNS and CDR2 SASEGT. The CDR3 has 16 residues. CDR3 nucleotide sequence: TGTGCCAGCAGCCCCCTTCCGGGACAGAATAGACCGTTCGCTTTCTTT. Protein sequence: CASSPLPGQNRPFAFF.

This clonotype has more than one count but fewer than ten. The genes are TRBV7-2 and TRBJ2-3; 8 nucleotides agree with TRBD2. Germline lookup yields CDR1 SGHTA and CDR2 FQGNSA. This CDR3 has 15 residues. Trimming cost V 2 bases and J 5 bases; bases outside gene matches: 6. CDR3 in DNA: TGTGCCAGCAGCTTATGGCGGGGGGCGGTAGATACGCAGTATTTT. It translates to CASSLWRGAVDTQYF.

A few counts support this clonotype. The chain is built from TRBV7-2 and TRBJ1-2; D is unresolved. The germline gives CDR1 SGHTA, CDR2 FQGNSA. The CDR3 length is 14 residues. The V end lost 1 base, the J end lost 6 bases, and 12 bases lay between the germline ends. The CDR3 sequence is CASSLDGHADGYTF. DNA for the CDR3: TGTGCCAGCAGCTTAGACGGTCATGCGGATGGCTACACCTTC. Using reference TRBV7-2 and TRBJ1-2 for the parts outside the CDR3, the full variable domain is GAGVSQSPSNKVTEKGKDVELRCDPISGHTALYWYRQSLGQGLEFLIYFQGNSAPDKSGLPSDRFSAERTGGSVSTLTIQRTQQEDSAVYLCASSLDGHADGYTFGSGTRLTVV.

The gene calls are TRBV7-2 and TRBJ2-5; D possibly uses TRBD1 or TRBD2 (6 bases each). Trimming left V 2 bases short and J 5 bases short, with 12 bases between. The CDR3 is 14 amino acids. Per the germline V gene, CDR1 is SGHTA and CDR2 is FQGNSA. The CDR3 DNA follows: TGTGCCAGCAGCTTATTGGGGGGCTCGGAGACCCAGTACTTC. Residues: CASSLLGGSETQYF.

This clonotype was observed a handful of times. A single base separates this from a much larger clone, so it may be a read error. The genes are TRBV5-5 and TRBJ2-3; 9 positions match TRBD2. Per germline, CDR1 SGHKS and CDR2 YYEKEE (reference sequence). With 4 bases clipped from V and 1 base from J, the junction kept 4 bases outside the gene matches. The CDR3 contains 15 residues. The CDR3 sequence: CASSPGTSCTDTQYF. The CDR3 bases are TGTGCCAGCAGCCCCGGGACTAGCTGCACAGATACGCAGTATTTT. The full variable domain, rest sourced from reference TRBV5-5 and TRBJ2-3, is DAGVTQSPTHLIKTRGQQVTLRCSPISGHKSVSWYQQVLGQGPQFIFQYYEKEERGRGNFPDRFSARQFPNYSSELNVNALLLGDSALYLCASSPGTSCTDTQYFGPGTRLTVL.

V is TRBV2 and J is TRBJ2-1; 8 bases line up with TRBD2. Germline V CDR1 and CDR2: SNHLY, FYNNEI. Unmatched junction bases numbered 12, after V lost 2 bases and J lost 3 bases. This CDR3 has 18 residues. In DNA form, the CDR3 reads TGTGCCAGCAGTGAATGGGGCCCAGCGGGGGCCTACTACAATGAGCAGTTCTTC. Translating gives CASSEWGPAGAYYNEQFF.

This sequence joins TRBV11-2 and TRBJ2-1, with TRBD2 matching 8 bases. This CDR3 contains 18 residues. CDR1 and CDR2 (germline): SGHAT, FQNNGV. V shed 2 bases, J shed 0 bases, and the junction held 9 bases outside the gene matches. The CDR3: CASSLKLADPSSYNEQFF. CDR3 bases: TGTGCCAGCAGCTTAAAACTAGCGGATCCCAGCTCCTACAATGAGCAGTTCTTC.

This chain joins TRBV20-1 and TRBJ1-5; 11 bases align to TRBD1. Per the germline V gene, CDR1 is DFQATT and CDR2 is SNEGSKA (reference sequence). Germline trimming cut 1 base from V and 3 bases from J; bases unmatched to any gene: 8. The CDR3 is 17 residues long. In DNA form, the CDR3 reads TGCAGTGCTAGAGGGGGACAGGGGGTCGCACTCAATCAGCCCCAGCATTTT. It encodes CSARGGQGVALNQPQHF.

This chain uses TRBV9 with TRBJ2-3, with 11 positions matching TRBD2. With V trimmed by 3 bases and J by 5 bases, 5 bases remained unmatched. Germline V lookup: CDR1 SGDLS, CDR2 YYNGEE. CDR3 length: 15 amino acids. As DNA, the CDR3 is TGTGCCAGCAGCGGTAGCGGGGGGGAAGGAGATACGCAGTATTTT. Its protein product is CASSGSGGEGDTQYF.

The J gene is TRBJ2-7, the V gene TRBV5-1; D call uncertain. Germline-derived CDR1 and CDR2 are SGHRS and YFSETQ. The CDR3 covers 14 residues. V was clipped by 0 bases and J by 3 bases, with 10 bases between them. CDR3 in DNA: TGCGCCAGCAGCTTGGCCGACGGAAACTACGAGCAGTACGTC. This translates into CASSLADGNYEQYV.

This chain links TRBV19 with TRBJ2-2; D remains ambiguous. From germline, CDR1 is LNHDA and CDR2 SQIVND (reference sequence). The CDR3 length is 12 residues. The ends were cut back, 2 bases at V and 4 bases at J, with 2 bases in the middle. CDR3 protein: CASSIPTGELFF. CDR3 nucleotide sequence: TGTGCCAGTAGTATACCCACCGGGGAGCTGTTTTTT.

The chain is built from TRBV5-1 and TRBJ2-5; no definite D call. Germline values: CDR1 SGHRS, CDR2 YFSETQ. With 1 base removed from V and 6 bases from J, the gap between germline ends came to 19 bases. This CDR3 has 16 residues. The CDR3 reads CASSLNGMAHVQTQYF. The CDR3 nucleotides read TGCGCCAGCAGCTTGAATGGAATGGCTCACGTCCAGACCCAGTACTTC.

As DNA, the CDR3 is TGTGCCAGCAAGCGACTAGTGAGGACAGATACGCAGTATTTT. It translates to CASKRLVRTDTQYF. This sequence joins TRBV2 and TRBJ2-3; tentatively, D is TRBD2 (6 bases). CDR3 length: 14 amino acids. V lost 7 bases and J lost 3, with 14 bases in between. Germline CDR1 reads SNHLY; CDR2 reads FYNNEI.

The sample holds a few counts of this clonotype. The chain joins TRBV6-5 to TRBJ2-3, with no clear D. This CDR3 comprises 17 residues. The V end lost 2 bases, the J end lost 0 bases, and 15 bases lay between the germline ends. Germline CDR1 and CDR2: MNHEY and SVGAGI. The chain's CDR3 is CASSYTTPTSSTDTQYF. The CDR3 nucleotides are TGTGCCAGCAGTTACACAACCCCGACCTCTAGCACAGATACGCAGTATTTT.